The 18 T cell receptor beta chains presented below share a single source sample, sequenced in a study of cytomegalovirus exposure and HLA in healthy donors. Vbeta (60) and Jbeta (13) primers were used in the PCR. The method was immunoSEQ multiplex PCR; TCRdb's version includes in-frame clones alone and lacks a portion of them. Seen here are 150,000 to 200,000 clones, 62% observed once, and the top ten hold 2.5% to 3%. Sequenced material: PBMCs. The receptor set was obtained from a man aged 40-50 years in good health and CMV-seronegative.

The chain has TRBV30 and TRBJ1-5, with 8 positions matching TRBD1. V lost 1 base and J lost 7; bases outside the gene matches: 6. The length of the CDR3 is 14 residues. Germline CDR1 and CDR2: GTSNPN and SVGIG (reference sequence). The CDR3 region is CAWSGTGQGQPQHF. As DNA, the CDR3 is TGTGCCTGGAGTGGGACAGGGCAAGGCCAGCCCCAGCATTTT.

V usage is TRBV2 and J usage is TRBJ2-2; TRBD2 aligns across 9 bases. CDR1 is SNHLY and CDR2 is FYNNEI in the germline V gene. The CDR3 runs 16 residues. Unmatched junction bases numbered 9, after V lost 5 bases and J lost 5 bases. CDR3 DNA: TGTGCCAGCAGTCAGAGGGTAGCGGGAGCTACCGGGGAGCTGTTTTTT. Amino acids: CASSQRVAGATGELFF.

V usage is TRBV7-9 and J usage is TRBJ1-2; 7 bases agree with TRBD1. CDR1 and CDR2 (germline): SEHNR, FQNEAQ (reference sequence). The length of the CDR3 is 14 residues. The V segment lost 2 bases and the J segment 8 bases; nucleotides outside the gene matches: 8. The CDR3 loop reads CASSLRQGEAGYTF. For the CDR3, the DNA is TGTGCCAGCAGCTTAAGACAGGGAGAGGCGGGCTACACCTTC.

The chain links TRBV11-2 to TRBJ2-1; 7 bases match TRBD1. The CDR3 extends over 15 amino acids. The trim removed 5 bases at V and 2 bases at J, leaving 6 bases unmatched. Germline assignment: CDR1 SGHAT and CDR2 FQNNGV. CDR3 sequence: CASSTYQGAYNEQFF. In DNA, the CDR3 is TGTGCCAGCAGCACGTACCAGGGGGCCTACAATGAGCAGTTCTTC.

This chain uses TRBV21-1 with TRBJ1-2; the listed D gene, TRBD1, was not tested against the DNA. TRBV21-1 is deemed a pseudogene. The CDR3 sequence is 17 residues long. As DNA, the CDR3 is TGTGCCAGCAGCAATGGGGGACAGCCTCTAGCTAACTATGGCTACACCTTC. The encoded protein is CASSNGGQPLANYGYTF.

The chain is built from TRBV28 and TRBJ1-6; 9 bases are shared with TRBD1. Germline V lookup: CDR1 MDHEN, CDR2 SYDVKM. CDR3 length: 16 residues. The trim removed 1 base at V and 5 bases at J, leaving 3 bases unmatched. The chain's CDR3 is CASSLFRDRDNSPLHF. CDR3 nucleotide sequence: TGTGCCAGCAGTTTATTTCGGGACAGGGATAATTCACCCCTCCACTTT.

As for this clone: Sequence at one end of the junction differs from germline and may be a read error. This sequence joins TRBV5-1 and TRBJ2-6, with D tentatively TRBD1 (5 bases). Germline lookup yields CDR1 SGHRS and CDR2 YFSETQ. The CDR3 has 20 amino acids. CDR3 in DNA: TGCGCCAGCAGCTTGATCGGGTTCTCCGACTCACTCTCTGGGGCCAACGTCCCGACTTTC. It yields the protein CASSLIGFSDSLSGANVPTF.

The rearrangement joins TRBV15 to TRBJ1-5; weak D call: TRBD1 (5 bases). Germline V CDR1 and CDR2: LNHNV, YYDKDF (reference sequence). The ends were cut back, 3 bases at V and 0 bases at J, with 9 bases in the middle. The length of the CDR3 is 15 residues. Here the CDR3 DNA reads TGTGCCACCAGCAGTCATCAGGGTAGCAATCAGCCCCAGCATTTT. Translating it yields CATSSHQGSNQPQHF.

The genes are TRBV7-8 and TRBJ2-5, with 9 bases that match TRBD1. The CDR3 spans 16 residues. V shed 1 base and J 5 bases; nucleotides not matched to a gene: 8. The germline CDR1 and CDR2 sequences are SGHVS and FQNEAQ. CDR3 loop: CASSLEAGTGFETQYF. Written as DNA, the CDR3 is TGTGCCAGCAGCTTAGAGGCCGGGACAGGGTTCGAGACCCAGTACTTC.

The genes are TRBV28 and TRBJ1-1, with TRBD1 matching over 8 bases. Germline CDR1 MDHEN, CDR2 SYDVKM. This CDR3 comprises 12 residues. J lost 10 bases, V lost 11 bases, and 12 bases had no gene match. CDR3 coding DNA: TGTGCCGCCAGAGCCACAGGGGGACGAGCTTTCTTT. As protein: CAARATGGRAFF.

The CDR3 DNA follows: TGTGCCAGCAGTTCGCTAGCGGGGGGGCCAGGGTCCGGGGAGCTGTTTTTT. Its protein product is CASSSLAGGPGSGELFF. The rearrangement uses TRBV28 and TRBJ2-2; 12 bases agree with TRBD2. The V segment lost 4 bases and the J segment 6 bases; nucleotides outside the gene matches: 9. Germline V gene data show CDR1 as MDHEN and CDR2 as SYDVKM. The CDR3 spans 17 residues.

This clone turned up a few times. The chain uses TRBV6-1 and TRBJ1-2; 10 positions agree with TRBD1. CDR3 size: 14 residues. Germline V CDR1 and CDR2: MNHNS, SASEGT. The J segment lost 6 bases and the V segment lost 4 bases, leaving 5 bases of the junction unmatched. CDR3 DNA sequence: TGTGCCAGCAGTGTCGACAGGGGGCGGGATGGCTACACCTTC. Its translation is CASSVDRGRDGYTF.

CDR3 loop: CASSLEDRFGDGYTF. DNA of the CDR3: TGCGCCAGCAGCTTGGAGGACAGATTTGGGGATGGCTACACCTTC. The V gene is TRBV5-1, the J gene TRBJ1-2, with D possibly matching TRBD1 (6 bases). This CDR3 spans 15 amino acids. Germline V lookup: CDR1 SGHRS, CDR2 YFSETQ. The V end was cut by 0 bases, the J end by 6 bases, with 15 bases between.

This chain connects TRBV5-1 to TRBJ2-7; a weak D match, TRBD2 (6 bases). Per germline, CDR1 SGHRS and CDR2 YFSETQ. This CDR3 has 15 residues. The ends were cut back, 0 bases at V and 1 base at J, with 11 bases in the middle. Here the CDR3 DNA reads TGCGCCAGCAGCTTGGAGGAGGGAAGATCCTACGAGCAGTACTTC. This translates into CASSLEEGRSYEQYF.

The V gene is TRBV5-1, the J gene TRBJ2-1, with 7 bases aligning to TRBD2. CDR1 is SGHRS and CDR2 is YFSETQ in the germline V gene. J lost 4 bases, V lost 2 bases, and 6 bases had no gene match. The CDR3 extends over 15 amino acids. The CDR3 spells CASSFGLVGYNEQFF. Written as DNA, the CDR3 is TGCGCCAGCAGCTTTGGACTAGTGGGTTACAATGAGCAGTTCTTC.

The CDR3 spells CSVQDYGYTF. The CDR3 DNA reads TGCAGCGTACAGGATTATGGCTACACCTTC. The chain combines TRBV29-1 with TRBJ1-2; TRBD1 might be the D (5 bases). From germline, CDR1 is SQVTM and CDR2 ANQGSEA. Trimming cost V 6 bases and J 5 bases, with 7 bases left between them. The length of the CDR3 is 10 residues.

The rearrangement uses TRBV7-2 and TRBJ2-5; possibly TRBD2 for D (6 bases). The DNA end is more similar to TRBJ2-7, so the J call may be wrong. The germline V gene has CDR1 SGHTA and CDR2 FQGNSA. CDR3 length: 14 residues. CDR3 in DNA: TGTGCCAGCAGCTTAGACCTAGCGCCCTACGAGCAGTACTTC. This sequence encodes CASSLDLAPYEQYF.

This chain links TRBV6-1 with TRBJ2-3; TRBD1 matches 8 bases. The CDR3 totals 15 residues. V lost 7 bases to trimming and J lost 0 bases; unmatched junction nucleotides: 6. The germline gives CDR1 MNHNS, CDR2 SASEGT. CDR3 protein: CASKFRQGSTDTQYF. The CDR3 region has the DNA TGTGCCAGCAAATTCAGACAGGGGAGCACAGATACGCAGTATTTT.